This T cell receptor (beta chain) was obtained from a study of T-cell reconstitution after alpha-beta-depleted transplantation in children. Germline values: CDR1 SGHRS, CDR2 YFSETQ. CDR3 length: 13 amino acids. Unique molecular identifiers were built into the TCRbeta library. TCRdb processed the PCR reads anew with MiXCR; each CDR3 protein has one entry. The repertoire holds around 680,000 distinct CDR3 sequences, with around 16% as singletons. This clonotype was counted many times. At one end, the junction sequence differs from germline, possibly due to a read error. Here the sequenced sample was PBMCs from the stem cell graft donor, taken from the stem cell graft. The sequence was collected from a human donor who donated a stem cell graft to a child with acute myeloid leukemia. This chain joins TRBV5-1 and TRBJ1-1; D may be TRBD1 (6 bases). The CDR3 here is CASSLPGTTEAFF. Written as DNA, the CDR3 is TGTGCCAGCAGCTTACCCGGGACAACTGAAGCTTTCTTT.